The clone carrying this T cell receptor (beta chain) was counted only a few times. Antigen: not known. Together with a sample-barcoded 5' primer, a J-beta primer mix was included in a second PCR lasting roughly 6 to 12 cycles. Each cDNA was tagged by a template-switch adaptor containing 12 random nucleotides. TCRdb passed the 5' RACE reads through MiXCR, listing each CDR3 protein once. This sample carries around 1.7 million distinct CDR3 sequences, roughly 30% of them seen once, and the ten largest clones take approximately 7.7%. CDR3 size: 14 residues. V was pared by 1 base and J by 7 bases, with 13 bases between. The V gene's germline CDR1 is SGHTA and CDR2 FQGNSA. The sample is drawn from a study of blood T cells in healthy people across ages. The study's findings and limits: As age increased, TCR beta diversity per million T cells fell in a roughly linear fashion. Long-lived and aged donors differed, with more naive CD4+ cells and higher diversity in the long-lived.

The source is a woman in her 30s in good health. The specimen was blood. The chain couples TRBV7-2 to TRBJ1-1, with a possible D match to TRBD1 (5 bases). Here the CDR3 reads CASSLGGGRGEAFF. The CDR3 nucleotides are TGTGCCAGCAGCTTAGGGGGAGGTAGGGGTGAAGCTTTCTTT.